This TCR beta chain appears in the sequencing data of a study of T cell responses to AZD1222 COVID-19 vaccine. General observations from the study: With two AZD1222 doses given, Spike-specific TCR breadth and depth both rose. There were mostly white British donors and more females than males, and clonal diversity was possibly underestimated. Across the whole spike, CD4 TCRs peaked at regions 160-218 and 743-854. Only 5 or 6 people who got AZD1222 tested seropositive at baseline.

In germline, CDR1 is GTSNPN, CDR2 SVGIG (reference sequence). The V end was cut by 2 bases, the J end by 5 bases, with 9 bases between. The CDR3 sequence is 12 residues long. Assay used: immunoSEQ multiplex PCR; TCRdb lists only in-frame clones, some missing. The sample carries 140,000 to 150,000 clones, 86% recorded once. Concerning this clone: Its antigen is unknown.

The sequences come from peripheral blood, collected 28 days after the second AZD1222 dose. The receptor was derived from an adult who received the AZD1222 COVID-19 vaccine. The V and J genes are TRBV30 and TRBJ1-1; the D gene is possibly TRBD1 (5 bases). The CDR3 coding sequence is TGTGCCTGGAGTTCCGGGGGGACTGAAGCTTTCTTT. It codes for CAWSSGGTEAFF.